The 15 T cell receptor beta chains listed next were all sequenced from one sample in a study of blood T cell repertoires in COVID-19. Here immunoSEQ multiplex PCR was the method, and the copy in TCRdb shows in-frame clones only, minus some. The top ten hold around 4.2% of the sample, which has roughly 320,000 clones, 90% seen once. The sample taken for sequencing was PBMCs or T cells enriched from blood (not recorded which). These receptors all stem from a woman aged 30 to 39 who had been exposed to COVID-19.

This clone was observed a single time. V gene TRBV25-1 combines with J gene TRBJ2-3, with TRBD1 as a possible D gene (5 bases). With 3 bases removed from V and 3 bases from J, the gap between germline ends came to 10 bases. This CDR3 contains 14 residues. Germline V gene data show CDR1 as MGHDK and CDR2 as SYGVNS. The chain's CDR3 is CASSDRVGTDTQYF. In nucleotides, the CDR3 is TGTGCCAGCAGTGACAGGGTGGGAACAGATACGCAGTATTTT.

The chain uses TRBV5-1 and TRBJ1-6; TRBD1 matches 9 bases. The V gene end was trimmed by 4 bases and the J gene end by 7 bases; junction bases not matched to a gene: 3. The CDR3 spans 14 residues. Germline loops: CDR1 SGHRS, CDR2 YFSETQ. The CDR3 reads CASSPTGGNSPLHF. CDR3 sequence (DNA): TGCGCCAGCAGCCCGACAGGGGGAAATTCACCCCTCCACTTT.

This clone has a handful of counts. This sequence joins TRBV4-1 and TRBJ1-4, with 8 bases matching TRBD1. V lost 1 base, J lost 2 bases, and 12 bases stayed unmatched. Germline CDR1 is MGHRA and CDR2 is YSYEKL. The CDR3 runs to 19 residues. The CDR3 region is CASSQGWQGATWTNEKLFF. The CDR3 DNA reads as TGCGCCAGCAGCCAAGGGTGGCAGGGGGCGACGTGGACTAATGAAAAACTGTTTTTT.

The chain links TRBV12-3 or TRBV12-4 to TRBJ2-7, with TRBD1 matching over 7 bases. The CDR3 runs 13 residues. The ends lost 6 bases at V and 2 bases at J; junction bases unmatched: 4. This CDR3 is CASSGDSTYEQYF. CDR3 in DNA: TGTGCCAGCAGCGGGGACAGTACCTACGAGCAGTACTTC.

The chain combines TRBV7-9 with TRBJ1-2; TRBD1 matches at 11 bases. The CDR3 consists of 15 residues. V dropped 2 bases and J dropped 8; count of bases not matched to a gene: 7. Per germline, CDR1 SEHNR and CDR2 FQNEAQ (reference sequence). CDR3 region: CASSLLWDRGEGYTF. The DNA of the CDR3 is TGTGCCAGCAGCTTACTGTGGGACAGGGGGGAAGGCTACACCTTC. Full variable domain (rest looked up from reference TRBV7-9 and TRBJ1-2): DTGVSQNPRHKITKRGQNVTFRCDPISEHNRLYWYRQTLGQGPEFLTYFQNEAQLEKSRLLSDRFSAERPKGSFSTLEIQRTEQGDSAMYLCASSLLWDRGEGYTFGSGTRLTVV.

The chain carries TRBV4-2 and TRBJ1-1, with a weak D call TRBD1 (6 bases). Per the germline V gene, CDR1 is LGHNA and CDR2 is YNFKEQ. V shed 3 bases and J shed 4 bases, with 9 bases lying between them. CDR3 size: 13 residues. CDR3 sequence reads: CASSQRGGTEAFF. The CDR3 nucleotides are TGTGCCAGCAGCCAGAGAGGGGGCACTGAAGCTTTCTTT.

The J gene is TRBJ2-2, the V gene TRBV4-2; TRBD1 agrees at 11 bases. The CDR3 is 16 residues long. The junction had 5 bases not matched to a gene; V was cut back by 3 bases and J by 5 bases. CDR1 LGHNA and CDR2 YNFKEQ come from the germline V gene. The CDR3 here is CASSQPGTGGTGELFF. CDR3 bases: TGTGCCAGCAGCCAGCCCGGGACAGGGGGAACCGGGGAGCTGTTTTTT.

This clone has only a few counts. This chain connects TRBV19 to TRBJ1-5, with 9 bases matching TRBD1. Germline lookup yields CDR1 LNHDA and CDR2 SQIVND (reference sequence). With V trimmed by 7 bases and J by 3 bases, 7 bases remained unmatched. The CDR3 extends over 15 amino acids. As DNA, the CDR3 is TGTGCCAGTACCCGACAGGGGGGGGACAATCAGCCCCAGCATTTT. This sequence encodes CASTRQGGDNQPQHF.

J is TRBJ2-1 and V is TRBV5-1; 11 nucleotides line up with TRBD1. The CDR3 sequence is 16 residues long. With V trimmed by 4 bases and J by 4 bases, 7 bases remained unmatched. Per germline, CDR1 SGHRS and CDR2 YFSETQ. The CDR3 DNA sequence: TGCGCCAGCAGCGTGGGGACAGGGGGATTTTACAATGAGCAGTTCTTC. This translates into CASSVGTGGFYNEQFF.

V and J are TRBV5-6 and TRBJ2-5; 9 nucleotides agree with TRBD2. From germline, CDR1 is SGHDT and CDR2 YYEEEE. V shed 5 bases and J 4 bases; nucleotides not matched to a gene: 12. This CDR3 is 16 amino acids long. The CDR3 nucleotides are TGTGCCAGCAGACAACTTAGCGGGGGCTGGGGAGAGACCCAGTACTTC. It yields the protein CASRQLSGGWGETQYF.

The rearrangement uses TRBV18 and TRBJ2-2; 8 bases map to TRBD1. The CDR3 has 16 residues. V dropped 4 bases and J dropped 4; count of bases not matched to a gene: 8. Per the germline V gene, CDR1 is KGHSH and CDR2 is LQKENI. CDR3 protein: CASSLRTGSGTGELFF. CDR3 nucleotide sequence: TGTGCCAGCTCACTGAGGACAGGGTCGGGCACCGGGGAGCTGTTTTTT.

The chain links TRBV4-2 to TRBJ1-2; TRBD1 matches at 8 bases. J gave up 4 bases and V 1 base, and 8 bases lay outside the gene matches. The CDR3 extends over 16 amino acids. CDR1 is LGHNA, CDR2 YNFKEQ, per germline. CDR3 sequence reads: CASSQGGTRGLYGYTF. CDR3 bases: TGTGCCAGCAGCCAAGGGGGGACCAGGGGGCTCTATGGCTACACCTTC.

The chain recombines TRBV5-4 with TRBJ2-7, with 7 positions matching TRBD2. Germline loops: CDR1 SGHNT, CDR2 YYREEE (reference sequence). The CDR3 totals 17 residues. Trimming removed 0 bases from V and 5 bases from J; junction bases left unmatched: 14. The CDR3 DNA sequence: TGTGCCAGCAGCTTGGATCCCCGACTAGCTTCCCTTGACGAGCAGTACTTC. Its protein is CASSLDPRLASLDEQYF.

V is TRBV6-1 and J is TRBJ1-1, with D possibly TRBD1 on 5 matching bases. This CDR3 spans 14 amino acids. V dropped 1 base and J dropped 2 bases, with 8 bases sitting between them. Germline values: CDR1 MNHNS, CDR2 SASEGT. The DNA of the CDR3 is TGTGCCAGCAGTGAAGTGGACACTAACACTGAAGCTTTCTTT. Translating it yields CASSEVDTNTEAFF.

V usage is TRBV5-1 and J usage is TRBJ1-2, with a tentative D call TRBD1 (6 bases). The germline V and J ends were trimmed by 5 bases and 4 bases, with 12 bases remaining between them. Germline assignment: CDR1 SGHRS and CDR2 YFSETQ. This CDR3 has 13 amino acids. This CDR3 is CASRPGQTYGYTF. CDR3 nucleotides: TGCGCCAGCAGGCCGGGACAAACCTATGGCTACACCTTC.